This T cell receptor beta chain was sequenced for a study of somatic mutations in cytotoxic T cells in rheumatoid arthritis. Trimming left V 7 bases short and J 2 bases short, with 15 bases between. The germline V gene has CDR1 LNHDA and CDR2 SQIVND (reference sequence). This CDR3 is built from 15 residues. The data were produced by immunoSEQ multiplex PCR, yet TCRdb's version contains in-frame clones alone and is incomplete. The sample lists 9,500 to 15,000 clones, 75% to 90% seen once, with 13% to 15% in the top ten. This chain connects TRBV19 to TRBJ1-5; D not resolved. Sequences were obtained from CD8+ T cells sorted from blood. The source of this sequence is a woman aged 60-75 years in good health. CDR3 in DNA: TGTGCCAGTAACCCCGTTGCGAGCGGCAATCAGCCCCAGCATTTT. This encodes CASNPVASGNQPQHF. Looking up the rest from reference TRBV19 and TRBJ1-5 gives the full variable domain: DGGITQSPKYLFRKEGQNVTLSCEQNLNHDAMYWYRQDPGQGLRLIYYSQIVNDFQKGDIAEGYSVSREKKESFPLTVTSAQKNPTAFYLCASNPVASGNQPQHFGDGTRLSIL.